The present TCR beta chain was sequenced within a study of regulatory T cells in long-lasting Graves disease. Study details: Prior antithyroid drug treatment in newly diagnosed Graves' patients lasted under 3 months.

This CDR3 is built from 15 residues. Trimming removed 2 bases from V and 4 bases from J, with 13 bases in between. Germline CDR1 and CDR2: SGHAT and FQNNGV. Specified time point: newly diagnosed GD, antithyroid drugs for less than 3 months. From RNA extracted from PBMCs, the TCR library was made. An approximately 9-milliliter sample of peripheral blood was drawn into EDTA tubes. This clonotype was counted at least ten times. Libraries of TCR beta came from iRepertoire HTBI primers plus Arm-PCR of CDR3 regions. Original data processing: Segment identification across samples yielded 55 to 65 TRBV and approximately 15 TRBJ segments. TCRdb reanalysed the multiplex PCR reads using MiXCR and keeps one entry per CDR3 protein. The V and J calls reflect TCRdb's pipeline rather than the authors' work. This sample yields 200,000 to 250,000 distinct CDR3 sequences, of which around 19% are seen a single time; approximately 20% belongs to the top ten.

This TCR derives from a female donor with Graves disease. This chain uses TRBV11-2 with TRBJ2-3; D possibly corresponds to TRBD2 (6 bases). The sample consisted of peripheral blood mononuclear cells (PBMCs), taken at new diagnosis, from a patient treated with antithyroid drugs. The CDR3 sequence: CASSLYGRTADTQYF. The CDR3, as DNA: TGTGCCAGCAGCTTATACGGGAGAACTGCAGATACGCAGTATTTT.